These 13 T cell receptor beta chains came from one sample sequenced in a study of T cell repertoires in cytomegalovirus infection. TCRdb re-called the reads with MiXCR, one entry per CDR3 protein. The table records 100,000 to 150,000 distinct CDR3 sequences, 25% to 35% of them present only once. No cognate antigen is known for these TCRs. This specimen consisted of CD8+ T cells from cultured PBMCs, obtained from culture after CMV antigen stimulation. Receptor source: a human donor in good health (CMV status not recorded). Some clones in this sample may be carry-over from other donors' samples.

Only one count was recorded for this clonotype. This chain joins TRBV9 and TRBJ2-3, with unresolved D. The V gene lost 3 bases and the J gene lost 6 bases, with 20 bases spanning the gap. The CDR3 has 16 residues. Germline V gene sequence: CDR1 SGDLS, CDR2 YYNGEE. CDR3 amino acids: CASSEAGRLVVDTQYF. The CDR3 DNA sequence: TGTGCCAGCAGCGAGGCCGGCCGGTTAGTGGTGGATACGCAGTATTTT.

Turning to this clonotype: One junction end does not reproduce the germline sequence, and a read error may be involved. The DNA for the CDR3 is TGTACCAGCAGCCTCCAAAACCGGACAGGGGGCTACGAGCAGTACTTC. It encodes CTSSLQNRTGGYEQYF. The chain uses TRBV7-6 and TRBJ2-7; 10 bases line up with TRBD1. The V gene's germline CDR1 is SGHVS and CDR2 FNYEAQ. The CDR3 sequence is 16 residues long. The whole variable domain, remainder taken from reference TRBV7-6 and TRBJ2-7, is GAGVSQSPRYKVTKRGQDVALRCDPISGHVSLYWYRQALGQGPEFLTYFNYEAQQDKSGLPNDRFSAERPEGSISTLTIQRTEQRDSAMYRCTSSLQNRTGGYEQYFGPGTRLTVT.

The chain combines TRBV28 with TRBJ1-2; D perhaps matches TRBD1 (5 bases). V was trimmed by 3 bases and J by 1 base, leaving 12 bases between them. This CDR3 spans 15 amino acids. Germline V gives CDR1 MDHEN, CDR2 SYDVKM. Written as DNA, the CDR3 is TGTGCCAGCAGTTTCACCGGGGGGGGTAACTATGGCTACACCTTC. Translating it yields CASSFTGGGNYGYTF.

The chain has TRBV29-1 and TRBJ2-1; 7 nucleotides line up with TRBD2. Germline loops: CDR1 SQVTM, CDR2 ANQGSEA. CDR3 length: 16 residues. J lost 4 bases, V lost 1 base, and 10 bases had no gene match. This CDR3 is CSVEGKSGGAYNEQFF. CDR3 bases: TGCAGCGTTGAAGGGAAATCGGGGGGAGCATACAATGAGCAGTTCTTC.

J is TRBJ1-6 and V is TRBV20-1; the match to TRBD1 covers 11 bases. V was pared by 5 bases and J by 10 bases, with 13 bases of the junction left unmatched. CDR1 and CDR2 (germline): DFQATT, SNEGSKA (reference sequence). This CDR3 contains 16 residues. The CDR3: CSASDPGQGAGSPLHF. The CDR3 DNA sequence: TGCAGTGCTTCCGACCCCGGACAGGGGGCAGGATCACCCCTCCACTTT.

The rearrangement links TRBV25-1 to TRBJ1-4; unclear D gene. The CDR3 length is 11 residues. The V gene lost 5 bases and the J gene lost 8 bases, with 6 bases spanning the gap. Per germline, CDR1 MGHDK and CDR2 SYGVNS. As DNA, the CDR3 is TGTGCCAGCAGTAGAGGGGAAAAACTGTTTTTT. Translating gives CASSRGEKLFF.

The chain has TRBV6-1 and TRBJ1-1, with D hard to call. In germline, CDR1 is MNHNS, CDR2 SASEGT. The V and J ends lost 7 bases and 2 bases respectively, with 14 bases between them. The CDR3 is 14 residues long. The CDR3 sequence is CASTISIANTEAFF. CDR3 sequence (DNA): TGTGCCAGCACCATTTCAATAGCTAACACTGAAGCTTTCTTT.

This clonotype was detected a few times. The rearrangement uses TRBV27 and TRBJ1-3; the match to TRBD1 covers 8 bases. The CDR3 sequence is 14 residues long. V lost 5 bases to trimming and J lost 4 bases; unmatched junction nucleotides: 4. The V gene's germline CDR1 is MNHEY and CDR2 SMNVEV (reference sequence). The CDR3 protein is CASSTRTGGNTIYF. The CDR3 nucleotides are TGTGCCAGCAGTACCCGGACAGGGGGAAACACCATATATTTT.

This clonotype was detected only a few times. The genes are TRBV28 and TRBJ2-7; 7 positions match TRBD1. Looked up from germline, CDR1 is MDHEN and CDR2 is SYDVKM. This CDR3 has 13 residues. V dropped 5 bases and J dropped 4; count of bases not matched to a gene: 5. The CDR3 here is CASSNQQGYEQYF. The CDR3 DNA follows: TGTGCCAGCAGTAATCAACAGGGGTACGAGCAGTACTTC.

Only a few counts were recorded for this clonotype. V and J are TRBV12-3 or TRBV12-4 and TRBJ1-3; tentative D call: TRBD1 (6 bases). The CDR3 spans 16 residues. Trimming took 5 bases from V and 8 from J, leaving 22 bases between them. CDR3 in amino acids: CASSPRIGGPLDTIYF. In nucleotides, the CDR3 is TGTGCCAGCAGTCCCCGGATCGGGGGGCCGCTTGACACCATATATTTT.

This clonotype appeared a few times. This sequence joins TRBV14 and TRBJ2-2, with no clear D. This CDR3 comprises 15 residues. Germline-derived CDR1 and CDR2 are SGHDN and FVKESK. V was cut by 6 bases and J by 3 bases, with 14 bases left in between. CDR3 bases: TGTGCCAGCAGTCTATGGCTTCCTGACACCGGGGAGCTGTTTTTT. This gives the protein CASSLWLPDTGELFF.

Relative to its sample, this clonotype is large. CDR3 nucleotides: TGTGCCAGCAGTGGGGACGTTTTTAACTATGGCTACACCTTC. Amino acid sequence: CASSGDVFNYGYTF. The V and J genes are TRBV6-1 and TRBJ1-2; D perhaps matches TRBD1 (5 bases). The germline V and J ends were trimmed by 4 bases and 1 base, with 10 bases remaining between them. Germline CDR1 is MNHNS and CDR2 is SASEGT. This CDR3 region has 14 residues.

The V call is TRBV6-1, the J call TRBJ1-5; D uncertain. V lost 5 bases to trimming and J lost 9 bases, with 14 bases between them. This CDR3 contains 13 residues. The germline V gene encodes CDR1 MNHNS and CDR2 SASEGT. CDR3 in DNA: TGTGCCAGCAGTTCGGGGTTGGCCGGGCCCCAGCATTTT. This encodes CASSSGLAGPQHF.